The sample holds one count of the clone carrying this TCR beta chain. The entry originates in a study of control samples from healthy donors and cancer patients. The repertoire was sequenced with immunoSEQ multiplex PCR; TCRdb's copy has only in-frame clones and lacks some. The sample gives 120,000 or so clones, approximately 89% of which show up once; around 3% is in the top ten. This CDR3 contains 14 residues. Germline-derived CDR1 and CDR2 are SGDLS and YYNGEE. Trimming took 0 bases from V and 7 from J, leaving 10 bases between them. Sequencing was carried out using blood. The chain employs TRBV9 and TRBJ2-2; TRBD2 might be the D (6 bases). The receptor was isolated from a man aged 55 to 70 in good health. CDR3 nucleotides: TGTGCCAGCAGCGTAGCCGGGGAGGTCGGGGAGCTGTTTTTT. As protein: CASSVAGEVGELFF.